What follows are 25 T cell receptor beta chains derived from one specimen sequenced in a study of cytomegalovirus exposure and HLA in healthy donors. Vbeta (60) and Jbeta (13) primers were used in the PCR. This table comes from immunoSEQ multiplex PCR, and its TCRdb copy is limited to in-frame clones, with some not included. The data hold more than 110,000 clones, with 70% to 80% observed a single time. Material for sequencing was PBMCs. The receptors originated from a female donor in good health and CMV-seronegative.

CDR3 residues: CASSTTVRSGANVLTF. The CDR3 DNA follows: TGTGCCAGTAGTACGACAGTGCGCTCTGGGGCCAACGTCCTGACTTTC. The V and J genes are TRBV19 and TRBJ2-6; tentative D call: TRBD1 (5 bases). Germline-derived CDR1 and CDR2 are LNHDA and SQIVND (reference sequence). V was shortened by 4 bases and J by 0 bases, with 10 bases between the two germline ends. There are 16 residues in the CDR3.

This chain links TRBV5-1 with TRBJ1-2; D ambiguous. Deletions cut 2 bases from V and 6 bases from J, with 14 bases between. Germline CDR1 SGHRS, CDR2 YFSETQ. The CDR3 consists of 14 residues. The CDR3 DNA reads as TGCGCCAGCAGCTTCGTGACCCGGAGAAATGGCTACACCTTC. The encoded protein is CASSFVTRRNGYTF.

This CDR3 is CASRHRGREQYF. DNA of the CDR3: TGCGCCAGCAGACACAGGGGGCGGGAGCAGTACTTC. The chain joins TRBV5-1 to TRBJ2-7, with 9 bases that match TRBD1. The V and J ends lost 5 bases and 7 bases, in that order; junction bases with no gene match: 4. The CDR3 runs 12 residues. CDR1 SGHRS and CDR2 YFSETQ come from the germline V gene.

The rearrangement joins TRBV27 to TRBJ2-7, with 8 bases lining up with TRBD1. The CDR3 spans 14 residues. Germline CDR1 reads MNHEY; CDR2 reads SMNVEV (reference sequence). The V and J ends lost 5 bases and 4 bases, in that order; junction bases with no gene match: 7. CDR3: CASSPRGRKYEQYF. CDR3 coding DNA: TGTGCCAGCAGTCCCAGGGGGCGAAAGTACGAGCAGTACTTC.

This chain uses TRBV15 with TRBJ1-4, with TRBD1 matching over 7 bases. The V segment lost 1 base and the J segment 4 bases; nucleotides outside the gene matches: 9. The CDR3 has 17 amino acids. The germline gives CDR1 LNHNV, CDR2 YYDKDF (reference sequence). The CDR3 coding sequence is TGTGCCACCAGCAGAGCTGGGGAGACAGGGTTTAATGAAAAACTGTTTTTT. Protein sequence: CATSRAGETGFNEKLFF.

This clone was counted a few times. The rearrangement joins TRBV6-5 to TRBJ1-5; 8 nucleotides match TRBD1. The CDR3 has 13 amino acids. Trimming at V came to 6 bases and at J to 9 bases, leaving 7 bases not matched to a gene. Germline values: CDR1 MNHEY, CDR2 SVGAGI. The CDR3 nucleotides read TGTGCCAGCAGCGGACAGGGAAGAGCGCCCCAGCATTTT. This gives the protein CASSGQGRAPQHF.

The chain uses TRBV5-1 and TRBJ1-3; tentative D call: TRBD1 (5 bases). CDR1 is SGHRS, CDR2 YFSETQ, per germline. V was pared by 1 base and J by 3 bases, with 11 bases between. This CDR3 comprises 15 residues. CDR3 DNA: TGCGCCAGCAGCTTGACAGACAGATATGGAAACACCATATATTTT. Amino acids: CASSLTDRYGNTIYF.

J is TRBJ2-3 and V is TRBV9, with D unclear. Germline assignment: CDR1 SGDLS and CDR2 YYNGEE. V was cut by 4 bases and J by 6 bases, with 12 bases left in between. The CDR3 loop spans 13 amino acids. CDR3 sequence (DNA): TGTGCCAGCAGCTTCTCCACTCCCGATACGCAGTATTTT. It codes for CASSFSTPDTQYF.

This rearrangement joins TRBV28 to TRBJ1-5; 8 bases are a match to TRBD1. V dropped 6 bases and J dropped 4; count of bases not matched to a gene: 8. The CDR3 extends over 15 amino acids. CDR1 MDHEN and CDR2 SYDVKM come from the germline V gene. The CDR3 spells CASRTRTGRNQPQHF. CDR3 bases: TGTGCCAGCAGAACCCGGACAGGGAGGAATCAGCCCCAGCATTTT.

This rearrangement joins TRBV7-2 to TRBJ1-1, with D maybe TRBD1 (6 bases). Germline CDR1 is SGHTA and CDR2 is FQGNSA. The CDR3 has 14 amino acids. Trimming pared 1 base from V and 5 bases from J, leaving 11 bases between. CDR3 nucleotides: TGTGCCAGCAGCTTAGACAGGGTTGTAACTGAAGCTTTCTTT. Protein product: CASSLDRVVTEAFF.

V usage is TRBV6-5 and J usage is TRBJ1-5, with 8 bases identical to TRBD1. V lost 7 bases to trimming and J lost 4 bases; unmatched junction nucleotides: 6. The CDR3 length is 14 residues. Germline V CDR1 and CDR2: MNHEY, SVGAGI. The CDR3 loop reads CASKPGQENQPQHF. The CDR3 coding sequence is TGTGCCAGCAAACCGGGACAGGAGAATCAGCCCCAGCATTTT.

This chain uses TRBV28 with TRBJ1-1; D unresolved. V was pared by 3 bases and J by 5 bases, with 4 bases between. Germline assignment: CDR1 MDHEN and CDR2 SYDVKM. This CDR3 has 11 amino acids. The chain's CDR3 is CASSFGTEAFF. CDR3 sequence (DNA): TGTGCCAGCAGTTTCGGTACTGAAGCTTTCTTT.

This chain connects TRBV28 to TRBJ1-2; TRBD1 aligns across 7 bases. Germline V CDR1 and CDR2: MDHEN, SYDVKM. The CDR3 runs to 15 residues. Unmatched junction bases numbered 15, after V lost 7 bases and J lost 7 bases. This chain's CDR3 is CASKGQGEYIGGYTF. In nucleotides, the CDR3 is TGTGCCAGCAAGGGGCAGGGGGAGTATATAGGTGGCTACACCTTC.

CDR3 in amino acids: CASSEPGTGAETQYF. The CDR3 nucleotides are TGCGCCAGCAGTGAGCCCGGGACAGGTGCGGAGACCCAGTACTTC. This rearrangement joins TRBV10-2 to TRBJ2-5; 8 nucleotides align to TRBD1. Germline CDR1 is WSHSY and CDR2 is SAAADI. Trimming cost V 2 bases and J 5 bases; bases outside gene matches: 7. The CDR3 spans 15 residues.

This chain links TRBV2 with TRBJ1-4, with 8 bases that match TRBD1. Trimming took 0 bases from V and 8 from J; bases not matched to a gene: 11. This CDR3 is built from 17 residues. Germline values: CDR1 SNHLY, CDR2 FYNNEI. The CDR3 DNA follows: TGTGCCAGCAGTGAAGCGGGGGACAGGAAATATGGAGAAAAACTGTTTTTT. It specifies CASSEAGDRKYGEKLFF.

The chain employs TRBV4-1 and TRBJ1-5; a possible D gene is TRBD1 (6 bases). Germline V CDR1 and CDR2: MGHRA, YSYEKL. The CDR3 totals 15 residues. The V and J ends lost 0 bases and 7 bases respectively, with 13 bases between them. The DNA for the CDR3 is TGCGCCAGCAGCCAAGAGGCAGGGGTTGAGCAGCCCCAGCATTTT. It translates to CASSQEAGVEQPQHF.

This clone was seen once. This sequence joins TRBV11-3 and TRBJ1-3; maybe TRBD1 (5 bases). This CDR3 spans 15 amino acids. Germline CDR1 SGHNT, CDR2 YENEEA. Trimming took off 5 bases at V and 2 bases at J, with 13 bases between the two ends. DNA for the CDR3: TGTGCCAGCAGCACAAGGCCGGGGGCTGGAAACACCATATATTTT. As protein: CASSTRPGAGNTIYF.

This rearrangement joins TRBV7-9 to TRBJ2-7, with D perhaps TRBD1 (5 bases). CDR3 length equals 13 residues. Trimming pared 5 bases from V and 2 bases from J, leaving 10 bases between. CDR1 is SEHNR and CDR2 is FQNEAQ in the germline V gene (reference sequence). The CDR3 DNA reads TGTGCCAGCAGCAAGGGGAATCCCTACGAGCAGTACTTC. Translation gives CASSKGNPYEQYF. Full variable domain (remainder filled in from reference TRBV7-9 and TRBJ2-7): DTGVSQNPRHKITKRGQNVTFRCDPISEHNRLYWYRQTLGQGPEFLTYFQNEAQLEKSRLLSDRFSAERPKGSFSTLEIQRTEQGDSAMYLCASSKGNPYEQYFGPGTRLTVT.

The rearrangement uses TRBV7-2 and TRBJ1-6, with D unclear. Trimming stripped 5 bases from V and 0 bases from J, with 17 bases between. Looked up from germline, CDR1 is SGHTA and CDR2 is FQGNSA. The CDR3 is made up of 18 amino acids. The DNA for the CDR3 is TGTGCCAGCAGCCTCCCGAGACCGAGGAGCTCCTATAATTCACCCCTCCACTTT. Residues: CASSLPRPRSSYNSPLHF.

The chain recombines TRBV6-1 with TRBJ2-1; 15 bases fit TRBD2. Germline loops: CDR1 MNHNS, CDR2 SASEGT. The CDR3 consists of 15 residues. J lost 7 bases, V lost 5 bases, and 3 bases had no gene match. This chain's CDR3 is CASSNGLAGGNEQFF. CDR3 sequence (DNA): TGTGCCAGCAGTAACGGACTAGCGGGGGGGAATGAGCAGTTCTTC.

The rearrangement joins TRBV5-6 to TRBJ1-5, with D possibly TRBD1 on 5 matching bases. Germline V gene sequence: CDR1 SGHDT, CDR2 YYEEEE. There are 18 residues in the CDR3. V shed 0 bases and J shed 3 bases, with 19 bases lying between them. The CDR3 DNA sequence: TGTGCCAGCAGCTTGGGGGCAGGGTCTGTATATATCAATCAGCCCCAGCATTTT. Amino acids: CASSLGAGSVYINQPQHF.

V is TRBV27 and J is TRBJ1-5, with 8 bases fitting TRBD1. V shed 6 bases, J shed 4 bases, and the junction held 8 bases outside the gene matches. Per the germline V gene, CDR1 is MNHEY and CDR2 is SMNVEV (reference sequence). The CDR3 loop spans 15 amino acids. This chain's CDR3 is CASRLDRDSNQPQHF. The CDR3, as DNA: TGTGCCAGCAGGCTGGACAGGGACTCAAATCAGCCCCAGCATTTT.

The chain combines TRBV7-6 with TRBJ2-5; maybe TRBD2 (5 bases). CDR1 and CDR2 (germline): SGHVS, FNYEAQ. The CDR3 is made up of 15 amino acids. Trimming stripped 3 bases from V and 2 bases from J, with 13 bases between. The CDR3 bases are TGTGCCAGCAGCTTGAGAGCCGGGATTCAAGAGACCCAGTACTTC. Translating gives CASSLRAGIQETQYF.

The genes are TRBV7-8 and TRBJ1-3; D unresolved. CDR1 SGHVS and CDR2 FQNEAQ come from the germline V gene. This CDR3 is 16 amino acids long. Trimming took 2 bases from V and 2 from J, leaving 13 bases between them. The CDR3 loop reads CASSLRGMIAGNTIYF. In DNA form, the CDR3 reads TGTGCCAGCAGCTTAAGAGGGATGATCGCTGGAAACACCATATATTTT.

The sample holds a few counts of this clone. The rearrangement joins TRBV10-3 to TRBJ2-6, with D perhaps TRBD2 (7 bases). CDR3 size: 13 residues. V was clipped by 11 bases and J by 3 bases, with 11 bases between them. Germline loops: CDR1 ENHRY, CDR2 SYGVKD. Here the CDR3 reads CAAGAVGANVLTF. The CDR3 DNA reads TGTGCCGCGGGGGCGGTTGGGGCCAACGTCCTGACTTTC.